Below are 20 T cell receptor beta chains sequenced from a single sample in a study of blood T cell repertoires in COVID-19. Profiling relied on immunoSEQ multiplex PCR, and the TCRdb table lists in-frame clones only, not all of them. There are more than 250,000 clones in the sample; 90% occur only once, and around 5.8% lies in the top ten. The sample consisted of peripheral blood. The receptors come from a woman between 50 and 59 years old with COVID-19, enrolled during active disease.

This chain joins TRBV3-1 (or the pseudogene TRBV3-2) and TRBJ1-2; unclear D gene. The CDR3 length is 12 residues. V was cut by 0 bases and J by 7 bases, with 6 bases left in between. Germline CDR1 and CDR2: LGHDT and YNNKEL (reference sequence). The CDR3 region is CASSQDYGGYTF. The DNA for the CDR3 is TGTGCCAGCAGCCAAGATTACGGTGGCTACACCTTC.

The V gene is TRBV10-3, the J gene TRBJ1-2; 7 bases match TRBD1. V shed 0 bases and J 7 bases; nucleotides not matched to a gene: 5. This CDR3 contains 14 residues. The germline V gene has CDR1 ENHRY and CDR2 SYGVKD. CDR3 DNA: TGTGCCATCAGTGAGTCTCCAGGGGGTGGTGGCTACACCTTC. Amino acids: CAISESPGGGGYTF.

The chain has TRBV5-8 and TRBJ1-1, with a weak D call TRBD1 (6 bases). Germline V gives CDR1 SGHTS, CDR2 YDEGEE. Trimming removed 4 bases at V and 7 bases at J, with 20 bases between. The CDR3 loop spans 15 amino acids. Here the CDR3 reads CASSLARREGDEAFF. In DNA form, the CDR3 reads TGTGCCAGCAGCCTCGCGCGTAGGGAGGGGGATGAAGCTTTCTTT.

CDR3 coding DNA: TGTGCCAGCAGCCGCCGGGCCGGGACAGGGGGCACTGAAGCTTTCTTT. Encoded protein: CASSRRAGTGGTEAFF. The rearrangement links TRBV9 to TRBJ1-1; 11 bases fit TRBD1. The CDR3 consists of 16 residues. The ends lost 4 bases at V and 4 bases at J; junction bases unmatched: 9. Germline-derived CDR1 and CDR2 are SGDLS and YYNGEE.

This chain connects TRBV4-1 to TRBJ1-5, with 8 bases aligning to TRBD1. Trimming cost V 4 bases and J 8 bases; bases outside gene matches: 10. CDR3 length: 15 amino acids. The V gene's germline CDR1 is MGHRA and CDR2 YSYEKL. DNA of the CDR3: TGCGCCAGCAGCCTCGACGGACAGGGTGTCAAGCCCCAGCATTTT. This encodes CASSLDGQGVKPQHF.

The chain employs TRBV5-4 and TRBJ2-5; 10 bases map to TRBD2. The CDR3 runs 16 residues. After removal of 5 bases from V and 2 bases from J, the junction contained 9 bases not matched to a gene. Germline values: CDR1 SGHNT, CDR2 YYREEE (reference sequence). The CDR3 bases are TGTGCCAGCAGTTCCGGCGGACTAGCGGATCAAGAGACCCAGTACTTC. Its translation: CASSSGGLADQETQYF.

V is TRBV9 and J is TRBJ2-3; 8 bases fit TRBD2. V gave up 0 bases and J gave up 3 bases; unmatched junction bases: 3. Germline assignment: CDR1 SGDLS and CDR2 YYNGEE. The CDR3 sequence is 15 residues long. The CDR3 DNA sequence: TGTGCCAGCAGCGTAGTAGCGGGGACTACAGATACGCAGTATTTT. Amino acids: CASSVVAGTTDTQYF.

This chain links TRBV18 with TRBJ2-7; 10 bases are shared with TRBD1. The junction had 11 bases not matched to a gene; V was cut back by 2 bases and J by 7 bases. Germline CDR1 reads KGHSH; CDR2 reads LQKENI. The CDR3 runs 16 residues. CDR3 residues: CASSPGTGVFSWEQYF. Here the CDR3 DNA reads TGTGCCAGCTCACCAGGGACAGGGGTGTTTTCGTGGGAGCAGTACTTC.

The chain uses TRBV5-1 and TRBJ1-2, with 7 bases that match TRBD1. Trimming took 4 bases from V and 14 from J; bases not matched to a gene: 17. Germline CDR1 SGHRS, CDR2 YFSETQ. The CDR3 has 14 residues. Here the CDR3 DNA reads TGCGCCAGCAGCGGGGAAGGGGGCGCCGGCTCGGATACCTTC. Its protein is CASSGEGGAGSDTF.

The chain joins TRBV19 to TRBJ1-1, with 8 bases that match TRBD1. Germline CDR1 and CDR2: LNHDA and SQIVND (reference sequence). The CDR3 has 17 amino acids. J lost 4 bases, V lost 5 bases, and 15 bases had no gene match. The chain's CDR3 is CASSSRDRGRKSTEAFF. The CDR3 coding sequence is TGTGCCAGTAGTTCTAGAGACAGGGGAAGAAAGAGCACTGAAGCTTTCTTT.

The V call is TRBV9, the J call TRBJ1-3; D may be TRBD1 (6 bases). This CDR3 contains 13 residues. The germline CDR1 and CDR2 sequences are SGDLS and YYNGEE. V was cut by 5 bases and J by 2 bases, with 8 bases left in between. For the CDR3, the DNA is TGTGCCAGCAGAGGGGGGGCTGGAAACACCATATATTTT. Residues: CASRGGAGNTIYF.

The chain has TRBV19 and TRBJ2-2; 14 nucleotides agree with TRBD2. The V gene end was trimmed by 7 bases and the J gene end by 6 bases; junction bases not matched to a gene: 16. Per germline, CDR1 LNHDA and CDR2 SQIVND (reference sequence). The CDR3 length is 19 residues. The DNA of the CDR3 is TGTGCCAGTACCCCACCGGTGGGGACTAGCGGGAGTCGTGCCGGGGAGCTGTTTTTT. Amino acid sequence: CASTPPVGTSGSRAGELFF.

The rearrangement uses TRBV2 and TRBJ2-5; 8 bases line up with TRBD1. This CDR3 comprises 12 residues. In germline, CDR1 is SNHLY, CDR2 FYNNEI. The J segment lost 3 bases and the V segment lost 10 bases, leaving 4 bases of the junction unmatched. The chain's CDR3 is CATGQGEETQYF. CDR3 bases: TGTGCCACCGGACAGGGCGAAGAGACCCAGTACTTC.

This chain links TRBV29-1 with TRBJ2-6; D ambiguous. The CDR3 is 12 residues long. Trimming stripped 6 bases from V and 0 bases from J, with 3 bases between. Germline V gene sequence: CDR1 SQVTM, CDR2 ANQGSEA. CDR3 nucleotide sequence: TGCAGCGTCTCCTCTGGGGCCAACGTCCTGACTTTC. Translating gives CSVSSGANVLTF.

The table lists this clone with a count of one. J is TRBJ2-7 and V is TRBV9; TRBD1 matches at 9 bases. The V segment lost 4 bases and the J segment 5 bases; nucleotides outside the gene matches: 7. Germline V gene lookup returns CDR1 SGDLS and CDR2 YYNGEE. The CDR3 runs 14 residues. CDR3 residues: CASSTGQGWNEQYF. In DNA form, the CDR3 reads TGTGCCAGCAGCACGGGACAGGGTTGGAACGAGCAGTACTTC.

V usage is TRBV11-2 and J usage is TRBJ1-1; 8 bases line up with TRBD1. Germline trimming cut 5 bases from V and 4 bases from J; bases unmatched to any gene: 21. From germline, CDR1 is SGHAT and CDR2 FQNNGV. The CDR3 runs to 19 residues. The CDR3 region is CASSRWSAGGIVRRTEAFF. In DNA form, the CDR3 reads TGTGCCAGCAGCCGTTGGAGCGCAGGGGGCATTGTTCGTCGCACTGAAGCTTTCTTT.

The CDR3 coding sequence is TGTGCCTGGAGTGTCATGGGGCGCGGCTACACCTTC. Its translation is CAWSVMGRGYTF. The rearrangement links TRBV30 to TRBJ1-2, with D perhaps TRBD1 (5 bases). The CDR3 loop spans 12 amino acids. V lost 0 bases to trimming and J lost 8 bases, with 10 bases between them. Germline CDR1 GTSNPN, CDR2 SVGIG (reference sequence).

V usage is TRBV6-2 or TRBV6-3 and J usage is TRBJ2-1, with 11 bases identical to TRBD2. Germline V gene sequence: CDR1 MNHEY, CDR2 SVGEGT. V gave up 1 base and J gave up 9 bases; unmatched junction bases: 5. CDR3 length: 15 amino acids. CDR3 sequence: CASSYYSGRAGEQFF. CDR3 DNA: TGTGCCAGCAGTTACTATAGCGGGAGGGCCGGTGAGCAGTTCTTC.

The rearrangement uses TRBV2 and TRBJ2-1, with TRBD2 matching 9 bases. Unmatched junction bases numbered 8, after V lost 2 bases and J lost 9 bases. The CDR3 runs to 15 residues. From germline, CDR1 is SNHLY and CDR2 FYNNEI. This chain's CDR3 is CASSELAGAGGEQFF. CDR3 bases: TGTGCCAGCAGTGAATTAGCGGGGGCAGGGGGTGAGCAGTTCTTC. The variable domain in full, completed from reference TRBV2 and TRBJ2-1, reads EPEVTQTPSHQVTQMGQEVILRCVPISNHLYFYWYRQILGQKVEFLVSFYNNEISEKSEIFDDQFSVERPDGSNFTLKIRSTKLEDSAMYFCASSELAGAGGEQFFGPGTRLTVL.

V gene TRBV5-1 combines with J gene TRBJ2-1, with a tentative D call TRBD2 (6 bases). The CDR3 spans 16 residues. CDR1 SGHRS and CDR2 YFSETQ come from the germline V gene. Trimming cost V 1 base and J 5 bases, with 16 bases left between them. In DNA form, the CDR3 reads TGCGCCAGCAGCTTGCCCGGGGACTCCTCACACAATGAGCAGTTCTTC. This translates into CASSLPGDSSHNEQFF.